This T cell receptor (beta chain) emerged from a study of beta chain features in type 1 diabetes. About the study: Patients shared similar age, gender and cell yields with healthy donors. All samples yielded roughly 100 million examined sorted cells. The study's findings and limits: PCR might preferentially amplify shorter templates, equally in patients and controls. All four CD4+ subsets from Type 1 diabetes patients carried moderately but significantly shorter TCRB CDR3s. It was among patients, rather than healthy donors, that naive, central memory and Treg TCRB repertoires appeared more similar.

Germline values: CDR1 LGHNA, CDR2 YNFKEQ. Trimming took 4 bases from V and 4 from J; bases not matched to a gene: 13. The CDR3 loop spans 17 amino acids. The study reverse transcribed the entire isolated RNA, so it sequenced expressed TCRB transcripts. Measured with immunoSEQ multiplex PCR; TCRdb has only the in-frame clones, and not every one. The data hold hundreds of thousands of clones, with about an eighth observed a single time. About this clone itself: What it binds is not known.

This chain joins TRBV4-2 and TRBJ2-7, with 10 nucleotides matching TRBD2. The specimen was naive CD4+ T cells from blood. The clonotype comes from a man between 18 and 35 years old with type 1 diabetes. The CDR3 DNA reads as TGTGCCAGCAGCCCCGACCTATCAGCGGGGGGGAGATACGAGCAGTACTTC. Protein: CASSPDLSAGGRYEQYF.